Below are 8 T cell receptor beta chains sequenced from a single sample in a study of memory CD4+ T cells and cytomegalovirus serostatus. Single viable CD3+CD4+CD8-CD45RO+ cells were sorted as the memory CD4+ T cells. Here immunoSEQ multiplex PCR was the method, and the copy in TCRdb shows in-frame clones only, minus some. Of over 40,000 clones listed, about four fifths are singletons. Source material: memory CD4+ T cells from blood. The receptors originated from an adult in good health and CMV-seronegative.

The chain is built from TRBV7-2 and TRBJ2-3, with 9 nucleotides matching TRBD1. The junction had 4 bases not matched to a gene; V was cut back by 6 bases and J by 3 bases. Germline CDR1 is SGHTA and CDR2 is FQGNSA. This CDR3 spans 14 amino acids. The CDR3 loop is CASRTQGATDTQYF. The CDR3 DNA sequence: TGTGCCAGCAGAACACAGGGGGCGACAGATACGCAGTATTTT.

This chain joins TRBV5-6 and TRBJ1-1; no definite D call. With 7 bases removed from V and 0 bases from J, the gap between germline ends came to 13 bases. The CDR3 has 14 residues. CDR1 is SGHDT, CDR2 YYEEEE, per germline. CDR3 DNA: TGTGCCAGCCTCCTAGTGGGTTTGAACACTGAAGCTTTCTTT. It encodes CASLLVGLNTEAFF.

This clone appeared once. The genes are TRBV19 and TRBJ2-3, with D perhaps TRBD2 (5 bases). V lost 3 bases to trimming and J lost 8 bases, with 12 bases between them. The CDR3 is 13 residues long. Per the germline V gene, CDR1 is LNHDA and CDR2 is SQIVND (reference sequence). The CDR3: CASSIQLAGTQYF. The CDR3 DNA sequence: TGTGCCAGTAGTATCCAACTGGCGGGTACGCAGTATTTT.

The table lists this clone with a count of one. The rearrangement joins TRBV7-9 to TRBJ2-1, with D possibly being TRBD2 (5 bases). The CDR3 runs 12 residues. V lost 2 bases, J lost 6 bases, and 5 bases lay in between. CDR1 is SEHNR and CDR2 is FQNEAQ in the germline V gene (reference sequence). The CDR3 DNA sequence: TGTGCCAGCAGCTTACGGGGCAATGAGCAGTTCTTC. Its translation is CASSLRGNEQFF.

This chain joins TRBV28 and TRBJ2-3; D uncertain. V lost 4 bases to trimming and J lost 5 bases, with 16 bases between them. Germline loops: CDR1 MDHEN, CDR2 SYDVKM. The CDR3 extends over 15 amino acids. The CDR3 loop is CASSSSGLDVDTQYF. CDR3 sequence (DNA): TGTGCCAGCAGTTCCTCGGGTCTGGACGTAGATACGCAGTATTTT. Variable domain in full (rest from reference TRBV28 and TRBJ2-3): DVKVTQSSRYLVKRTGEKVFLECVQDMDHENMFWYRQDPGLGLRLIYFSYDVKMKEKGDIPEGYSVSREKKERFSLILESASTNQTSMYLCASSSSGLDVDTQYFGPGTRLTVL.

This clone was detected only a few times. The rearrangement uses TRBV14 and TRBJ1-1; possibly TRBD1 for D (6 bases). Germline-derived CDR1 and CDR2 are SGHDN and FVKESK. CDR3 length: 13 amino acids. V shed 3 bases and J shed 10 bases, with 15 bases lying between them. The CDR3 DNA sequence: TGTGCCAGCAGCCAGAACAGGGCCCGGGGAGCTTTCTTT. Residues: CASSQNRARGAFF.

This clone was counted a few times. The same CDR3 is also encoded by other DNA sequences in this sample. This chain connects TRBV29-1 to TRBJ1-3; D may be TRBD1 (6 bases). The CDR3 contains 12 residues. Trimming cost V 7 bases and J 1 base, with 8 bases left between them. In germline, CDR1 is SQVTM, CDR2 ANQGSEA. The CDR3 sequence: CSGGTSGNTIYF. The CDR3 DNA sequence: TGCAGCGGAGGGACATCTGGAAACACCATATATTTT. The full variable domain, its missing parts supplied by reference TRBV29-1 and TRBJ1-3, is SAVISQKPSRDICQRGTSLTIQCQVDSQVTMMFWYRQQPGQSLTLIATANQGSEATYESGFVIDKFPISRPNLTFSTLTVSNMSPEDSSIYLCSGGTSGNTIYFGEGSWLTVV.

The V and J genes are TRBV9 and TRBJ2-3; D gene uncertain. With 3 bases removed from V and 2 bases from J, the gap between germline ends came to 4 bases. CDR1 and CDR2 (germline): SGDLS, YYNGEE. The CDR3 covers 12 residues. Here the CDR3 DNA reads TGTGCCAGCAGCGGGAACACAGATACGCAGTATTTT. This gives the protein CASSGNTDTQYF.